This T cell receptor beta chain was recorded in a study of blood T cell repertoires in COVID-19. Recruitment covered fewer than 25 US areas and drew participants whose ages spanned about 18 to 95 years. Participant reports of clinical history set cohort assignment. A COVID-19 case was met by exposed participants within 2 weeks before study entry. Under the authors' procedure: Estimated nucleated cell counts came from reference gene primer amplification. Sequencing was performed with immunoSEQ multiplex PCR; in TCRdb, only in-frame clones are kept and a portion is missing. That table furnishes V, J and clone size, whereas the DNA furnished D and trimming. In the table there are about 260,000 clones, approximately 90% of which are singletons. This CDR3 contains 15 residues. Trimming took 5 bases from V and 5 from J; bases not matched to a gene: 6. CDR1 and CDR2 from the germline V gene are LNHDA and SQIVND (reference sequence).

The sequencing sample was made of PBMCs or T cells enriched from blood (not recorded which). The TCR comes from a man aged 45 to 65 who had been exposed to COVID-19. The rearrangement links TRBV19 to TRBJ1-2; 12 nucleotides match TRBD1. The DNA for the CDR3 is TGTGCCAGTAGTGTGGGGACAGGGGGCATTTATGGCTACACCTTC. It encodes CASSVGTGGIYGYTF.